Described below is a single T cell receptor (beta chain) sequence and its context. Its antigen is still unknown. Time point meaning: sample taken at primary tumor resection. Unsorted samples of tumor, nontumor lung or frozen PBMC had their whole RNA sequenced. Donors were 55 to 75 untreated early-stage non-small cell lung cancer patients. This record comes from a study of spatial heterogeneity in lung cancer. As for the study in general: Consistently, beta-chain sequences turned up in larger numbers than alpha-chain sequences did.

Whole-study results and caveats: Resection blood, more than follow-up blood, showed ubiquitous expanded tumor TCRs.

Germline assignment: CDR1 MNHNS and CDR2 SASEGT. Trimming removed 8 bases from V and 6 bases from J, with 13 bases in between. The CDR3 totals 12 residues. A single record per CDR3 protein comes from TCRdb applying MiXCR to the 5' RACE reads. The table lists about 23,000 distinct CDR3 sequences, roughly 4.8% of them singletons. The source material was PBMCs, sampled at surgery. This clonotype originated in a male donor with early-stage non-small cell lung cancer. The chain employs TRBV6-1 and TRBJ1-1; D not certain. The CDR3 is CASLFLLAEAFF. CDR3 coding DNA: TGTGCCAGCCTGTTTCTCTTGGCTGAAGCTTTCTTT.